This T cell receptor beta chain was retrieved from a study of blood T cell repertoires in COVID-19. Study-level information: Acute and convalescent COVID-19 specimens originated in the United States, Italy and Spain.

The study drew participants aged about 18 to 89 years from 20 to 30 US areas. Per the study methods: Amplification of reference gene primers provided the estimated nucleated cell counts. The repertoire was sequenced with immunoSEQ multiplex PCR; TCRdb's copy has only in-frame clones and lacks some. From that table come the V and J calls and clone size; the DNA was used to work out D and trimming. The sample yields around 170,000 clones, approximately 88% seen once. V was clipped by 2 bases and J by 5 bases, with 10 bases between them. CDR1 is MDHEN, CDR2 SYDVKM, per germline. There are 14 residues in the CDR3.

Sequenced input: PBMCs or T cells enriched from blood (not recorded which). This chain joins TRBV28 and TRBJ1-5; unclear D gene. The receptor's source is a young woman who had recovered from COVID-19. The CDR3 DNA is TGTGCCAGCAGTTTAACGTTGGGCGATCAGCCCCAGCATTTT. It yields the protein CASSLTLGDQPQHF.